Detailed here is one TCR beta chain. This sample is part of a study of blood T cells in healthy people across ages. A sample-barcoded 5' primer and a J-beta primer mix were used in a second PCR of about 6 to 11 cycles. Each of the cDNA molecules was tagged by a template-switch adaptor with 12 random nucleotides. TCRdb used MiXCR to reprocess the 5' RACE reads, holding one entry per CDR3 protein. The sample has around 1,000,000 distinct CDR3 sequences; about 25% are singletons. PBMCs, at least 7 million per sample, were isolated. Germline values: CDR1 ENHRY, CDR2 SYGVKD. This CDR3 contains 16 residues. The V end was cut by 2 bases, the J end by 1 base, with 14 bases between. A further study also used this sample, focusing on T cells of mothers and their children. That paper states: A few healthy Caucasian mothers, along with their six children, served as the donors.

Sequenced: blood. This rearrangement joins TRBV10-3 to TRBJ1-1, with no clear D. The TCR sequence derives from a girl aged 2 to 9 in good health. The CDR3 spells CAISEPPFRTNTEAFF. The CDR3 bases are TGTGCCATCAGTGAGCCACCATTTAGGACGAACACTGAAGCTTTCTTT.